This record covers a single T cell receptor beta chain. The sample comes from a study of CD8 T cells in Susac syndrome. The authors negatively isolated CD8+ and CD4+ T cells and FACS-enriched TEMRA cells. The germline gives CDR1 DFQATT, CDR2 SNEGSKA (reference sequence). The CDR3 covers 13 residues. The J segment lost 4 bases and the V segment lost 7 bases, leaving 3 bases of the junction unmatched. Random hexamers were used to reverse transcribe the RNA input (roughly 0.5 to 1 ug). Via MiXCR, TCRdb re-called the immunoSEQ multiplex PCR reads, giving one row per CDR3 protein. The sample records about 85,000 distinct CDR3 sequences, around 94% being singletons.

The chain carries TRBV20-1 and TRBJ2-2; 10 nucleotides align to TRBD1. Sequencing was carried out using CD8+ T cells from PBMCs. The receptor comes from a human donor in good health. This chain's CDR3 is CSGQGALTGELFF. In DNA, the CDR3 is TGCAGTGGACAGGGGGCGCTCACCGGGGAGCTGTTTTTT.